The T cell receptor beta chain described here comes from a study of CD8 T cells in Susac syndrome. This CDR3 comprises 15 residues. V was trimmed by 4 bases and J by 6 bases, leaving 15 bases between them. CDR1 and CDR2 from the germline V gene are MNHEY and SMNVEV (reference sequence). RNA, at about 0.45 to 1 ug, was reverse transcribed with random hexamers. Using its own MiXCR run on the immunoSEQ multiplex PCR reads, TCRdb lists one record per CDR3 protein. The sample shows about 300,000 distinct CDR3 sequences, 75% to 85% of them seen only once. The gene calls are TRBV27 and TRBJ2-2, with D possibly being TRBD1 or TRBD2 (5 bases each). The sample taken for sequencing was CD8+ T cells from PBMCs. The TCR originated in a human donor with multiple sclerosis. The CDR3 reads CASSSNLQGAGELFF. The CDR3 DNA reads as TGTGCCAGCAGTTCAAACCTCCAGGGAGCCGGGGAGCTGTTTTTT.